This T cell receptor (beta chain) was sequenced during a study of T cell repertoires in cytomegalovirus infection. Trimming cost V 5 bases and J 6 bases; bases outside gene matches: 7. The CDR3 contains 14 residues. Germline V gene data show CDR1 as MNHEY and CDR2 as SVGAGI. This clonotype was seen only a few times. TCRdb independently ran MiXCR on the reads; one entry per CDR3 protein. The table has some 100,000 distinct CDR3 sequences, about a quarter seen once. The sample consisted of CD8+ T cells from PBMCs. The gene calls are TRBV6-5 and TRBJ2-3; 8 bases line up with TRBD2. The sequence was obtained from a human donor in good health (CMV status not recorded). Some clones in this sample may be carry-over from other donors' samples. The CDR3 sequence: CASSPGLDTDTQYF. DNA of the CDR3: TGTGCCAGCAGTCCGGGACTAGATACTGATACGCAGTATTTT.